A selection of T cell receptor beta chains follows, all from one sample in a study of T-cell memory formation after mild COVID-19. TCRdb used MiXCR to reprocess the 5' RACE reads, holding one entry per CDR3 protein. The repertoire holds tens of thousands of distinct CDR3 sequences, about 15% seen once, with 1.3% to 1.5% in the top ten. The material sequenced was PBMCs or a T cell subset sorted from them (not recorded which). These receptors were collected from an adult who had mild COVID-19 (a few samples of this study predate the infection). Cell type and time point are not known. The CDR3 runs from the conserved cysteine through the conserved F or W. The D gene is left open where the match is weak. Part of the rows lack a size; the others show once, few, many or a class for expanded clones.

clone_size d_call j_call v_call cdr3_aa cdr3_nt
many - TRBJ2-3 TRBV6-5 CASSSWASTDTQYF TGTGCCAGCAGTTCTTGGGCGAGCACAGATACGCAGTATTTT
many TRBD1 TRBJ1-6 TRBV25-1 CATRDREGSPLHF TGTGCCACCAGGGACAGGGAGGGGTCACCCCTCCACTTT
many - TRBJ1-5 TRBV6-5 CASSTQQNQPQHF TGTGCCAGCAGTACCCAGCAAAATCAGCCCCAGCATTTT
- - TRBJ1-1 TRBV6-1 CASYAGAMNTEAFF TGTGCCAGCTACGCCGGGGCCATGAACACTGAAGCTTTCTTT
many - TRBJ1-2 TRBV10-2 CASSGQFNYGYTF TGCGCCAGCAGTGGTCAGTTTAACTATGGCTACACCTTC
many - TRBJ2-2 TRBV2 CASGGTASNTGELFF TGTGCCAGCGGAGGGACAGCCTCGAACACCGGGGAGCTGTTTTTT
many TRBD2 TRBJ2-1 TRBV5-1 CASSLTTSGNRNEQFF TGCGCCAGCAGCCTGACGACTAGCGGGAATCGCAATGAGCAGTTCTTC
- - TRBJ2-3 TRBV7-9 CASSQADSGLDTDTQYF TGTGCCAGCAGCCAGGCGGACAGCGGATTGGACACAGATACGCAGTATTTT
- TRBD1 TRBJ1-1 TRBV4-1 CASSGYGRGNLGTEAFF TGCGCCAGCAGCGGTTACGGCAGGGGGAATCTGGGAACTGAAGCTTTCTTT
many - TRBJ2-5 TRBV12-3/TRBV12-4 CASSFKGAETQYF TGTGCCAGCAGTTTCAAGGGCGCAGAGACCCAGTACTTC
- - TRBJ2-3 TRBV4-3 CASSQDRWRGLNTQYF TGCGCCAGCAGCCAAGACCGCTGGCGTGGGCTGAATACGCAGTATTTT
many - TRBJ2-5 TRBV7-2 CASSLAGNQETQYF TGTGCCAGCAGCTTAGCGGGTAACCAAGAGACCCAGTACTTC
many TRBD2 TRBJ2-1 TRBV11-2 CASSFNRLADEQFF TGTGCCAGCAGCTTTAACCGACTAGCCGATGAGCAGTTCTTC
many - TRBJ1-1 TRBV5-1 CASSGGVNTEAFF TGCGCCAGCAGCGGGGGCGTGAACACTGAAGCTTTCTTT
many - TRBJ2-1 TRBV7-9 CASTKGGSWNNEQFF TGTGCCAGCACCAAAGGGGGGTCCTGGAACAATGAGCAGTTCTTC
- TRBD2 TRBJ2-1 TRBV5-1 CASSLSSGVSNEQFF TGCGCCAGCAGCTTGAGTAGCGGGGTCTCCAATGAGCAGTTCTTC
many - TRBJ1-2 TRBV5-4 CASSLGQDYGYTF TGTGCCAGCAGCTTGGGACAGGACTATGGCTACACCTTC
many - TRBJ2-7 TRBV12-3/TRBV12-4 CASSPREGSYEQYF TGTGCCAGCAGTCCCAGGGAAGGATCCTACGAGCAGTACTTC
many - TRBJ1-6 TRBV11-3 CASSPGTWASPLHF TGTGCCAGCAGCCCGGGTACCTGGGCGTCACCCCTCCACTTT
many TRBD2 TRBJ2-2 TRBV4-2 CASSRGTSWAGELFF TGTGCCAGCAGCCGAGGGACTAGCTGGGCCGGGGAGCTGTTTTTT
few - TRBJ2-1 TRBV28 CASSFEAGNEQFF TGTGCCAGCAGTTTTGAGGCAGGGAATGAGCAGTTCTTC
many - TRBJ1-5 TRBV5-1 CASSLGGLSNQPQHF TGCGCCAGCAGCTTGGGGGGTCTTAGCAATCAGCCCCAGCATTTT
- TRBD1 TRBJ2-1 TRBV27 CASSPPTGGNEQFF TGTGCCAGCAGTCCTCCGACAGGGGGGAATGAGCAGTTCTTC
many - TRBJ1-4 TRBV4-2 CASGDRRGEKLFF TGTGCCAGCGGAGACAGGAGGGGGGAAAAACTGTTTTTT
few - TRBJ2-1 TRBV11-2 CASSLDMSSYNEQFF TGTGCCAGCAGTCTGGACATGAGCTCCTACAATGAGCAGTTCTTC
- TRBD1 TRBJ2-4 TRBV11-2 CASSLDRGRLLAKNIQYF TGTGCCAGCAGCTTAGACAGGGGGCGCCTACTAGCCAAAAACATTCAGTACTTC
many TRBD1 TRBJ1-2 TRBV5-1 CASSLGQAGDGYTF TGCGCCAGCAGCTTAGGACAGGCAGGCGATGGCTACACCTTC
many - TRBJ2-1 TRBV29-1 CSVGPTGRYNEQFF TGCAGCGTTGGGCCTACAGGGAGATACAATGAGCAGTTCTTC
many - TRBJ1-2 TRBV29-1 CSVVSGRGYTF TGCAGCGTTGTTAGCGGTCGGGGCTACACCTTC
few - TRBJ2-5 TRBV5-1 CASSSQETQYF TGCGCCAGCAGTTCTCAAGAGACCCAGTACTTC
many - TRBJ1-1 TRBV7-9 CASSLGRGGGTEAFF TGTGCCAGCAGCCTAGGACGGGGAGGGGGCACTGAAGCTTTCTTT
many - TRBJ1-1 TRBV6-1 CATMREDTPNTEAFF TGTGCCACCATGCGAGAGGACACCCCGAACACTGAAGCTTTCTTT
many - TRBJ2-3 TRBV5-1 CASSLGRGSTDTQYF TGCGCCAGCAGCTTGGGACGGGGGAGCACAGATACGCAGTATTTT
- - TRBJ1-5 TRBV7-6 CASSLSQPGFSNQPQHF TGTGCCAGCAGCTTATCACAACCAGGATTTAGCAATCAGCCCCAGCATTTT
many - TRBJ2-1 TRBV24-1 CATSGAPGSQTRYNEQFF TGTGCCACCAGTGGGGCTCCGGGTTCGCAGACGAGATACAATGAGCAGTTCTTC
many - TRBJ1-1 TRBV7-9 CASTTTDGTTNTEAFF TGTGCCAGCACCACTACCGACGGGACGACGAACACTGAAGCTTTCTTT
many - TRBJ2-2 TRBV5-4 CASSLDRRSTGELFF TGTGCCAGCAGCTTGGATCGCAGGAGCACCGGGGAGCTGTTTTTT
medium-sized - TRBJ1-1 TRBV2 CASSPVATDGANTEAFF TGTGCCAGCAGCCCCGTAGCAACAGATGGGGCGAACACTGAAGCTTTCTTT
many - TRBJ2-6 TRBV29-1 CSVVGIVSGANVLTF TGCAGCGTTGTGGGGATCGTCTCTGGGGCCAACGTCCTGACTTTC
many - TRBJ2-7 TRBV19 CASSISSLNYEQYF TGTGCCAGTAGTATTTCCAGCCTGAATTACGAGCAGTACTTC
many - TRBJ2-1 TRBV12-3/TRBV12-4 CASNIIGGYEQFF TGTGCCAGCAACATAATCGGGGGATATGAGCAGTTCTTC
few - TRBJ2-7 TRBV4-1 CASSQAQGQSYEQYF TGCGCCAGCAGCCAAGCCCAAGGACAGTCCTACGAGCAGTACTTC
many - TRBJ2-7 TRBV5-1 CASSPDPAEQYF TGCGCCAGCAGCCCCGATCCCGCCGAGCAGTACTTC
- TRBD2 TRBJ2-3 TRBV6-1 CASSSLAGGPDTQYF TGTGCCAGCAGCTCACTAGCGGGGGGGCCAGATACGCAGTATTTT
few - TRBJ1-4 TRBV3-1 CASSQEGTLPATNEKLFF TGTGCCAGCAGCCAAGAGGGGACACTACCAGCAACTAATGAAAAACTGTTTTTT
many TRBD1 TRBJ1-1 TRBV20-1 CSASQGAQSTEAFF TGCAGTGCTAGCCAGGGGGCGCAAAGCACTGAAGCTTTCTTT
- - TRBJ1-6 TRBV27 CATGGKASYNSPLHF TGTGCCACGGGGGGGAAAGCCTCCTATAATTCACCCCTCCACTTT
many - TRBJ1-1 TRBV3-1 CASSLRGRNTEAFF TGTGCCAGCAGCTTGCGGGGACGGAACACTGAAGCTTTCTTT
many - TRBJ2-7 TRBV4-1 CASSQTESYEQYF TGCGCCAGCAGCCAGACAGAGTCCTACGAGCAGTACTTC
many TRBD2 TRBJ2-1 TRBV7-3 CASSLIAGLSYNEQFF TGTGCCAGCAGCTTAATAGCGGGCCTCTCCTACAATGAGCAGTTCTTC
many TRBD2 TRBJ2-4 TRBV15 CATSRAPSGRAGNIQYF TGTGCCACCAGCAGAGCCCCTAGCGGGAGGGCCGGAAACATTCAGTACTTC
- TRBD1 TRBJ1-2 TRBV7-2 CASSQGQGVSGYTF TGTGCCAGCAGCCAGGGACAGGGGGTATCTGGCTACACCTTC
many - TRBJ2-3 TRBV6-6 CASSPTAPDTQYF TGTGCCAGCAGCCCGACAGCGCCCGATACGCAGTATTTT
- - TRBJ1-1 TRBV12-3/TRBV12-4 CASSLVPLPGDDEAFF TGTGCCAGCAGTTTAGTGCCCCTGCCAGGGGACGATGAAGCTTTCTTT
many - TRBJ2-4 TRBV14 CASSQHRGSRGKNIQYF TGTGCCAGCAGCCAACACCGGGGCTCGCGTGGCAAAAACATTCAGTACTTC